One and the same sample provided the 12 T cell receptor beta chains below, sequenced in a study of control samples from healthy donors and cancer patients. Method: immunoSEQ multiplex PCR; TCRdb's copy keeps in-frame clones and lacks some. Of tens of thousands of clones in the sample, roughly 93% were seen once. The sequenced material came from PBMCs. The receptors were gathered from a woman aged 45-59 years with head and neck cancer.

The chain employs TRBV9 and TRBJ2-7; the match to TRBD1 covers 9 bases. The CDR3 is 14 residues long. Germline CDR1 SGDLS, CDR2 YYNGEE. J was trimmed by 2 bases and V by 0 bases; bases with no gene match: 0. This chain's CDR3 is CASSVGTGAYEQYF. Written as DNA, the CDR3 is TGTGCCAGCAGCGTAGGGACAGGGGCCTACGAGCAGTACTTC.

The sample holds one count of this clone. V gene TRBV7-2 combines with J gene TRBJ2-1; D perhaps matches TRBD2 (6 bases). The CDR3 runs 14 residues. The V gene's germline CDR1 is SGHTA and CDR2 FQGNSA. Trimming shortened V by 6 bases and J by 6 bases, and 15 bases separated the two germline ends. CDR3: CASSLRGLLNEQFF. The CDR3 bases are TGTGCCAGCAGTCTTAGGGGACTTCTCAATGAGCAGTTCTTC. Supplemented by reference TRBV7-2 and TRBJ2-1, the full variable domain reads GAGVSQSPSNKVTEKGKDVELRCDPISGHTALYWYRQSLGQGLEFLIYFQGNSAPDKSGLPSDRFSAERTGGSVSTLTIQRTQQEDSAVYLCASSLRGLLNEQFFGPGTRLTVL.

The genes are TRBV9 and TRBJ1-2, with TRBD1 as a possible D gene (6 bases). The V gene's germline CDR1 is SGDLS and CDR2 YYNGEE. The CDR3 totals 13 residues. With 0 bases removed from V and 7 bases from J, the gap between germline ends came to 10 bases. The chain's CDR3 is CASSVGGAGGYTF. The CDR3 coding sequence is TGTGCCAGCAGCGTAGGGGGGGCGGGTGGCTACACCTTC. The whole variable domain, filled in from reference TRBV9 and TRBJ1-2, reads DSGVTQTPKHLITATGQRVTLRCSPRSGDLSVYWYQQSLDQGLQFLIQYYNGEERAKGNILERFSAQQFPDLHSELNLSSLELGDSALYFCASSVGGAGGYTFGSGTRLTVV.

The chain joins TRBV7-9 to TRBJ2-7; 10 bases agree with TRBD1. V dropped 5 bases and J dropped 3; count of bases not matched to a gene: 7. CDR1 is SEHNR, CDR2 FQNEAQ, per germline (reference sequence). The CDR3 spans 15 residues. Here the CDR3 DNA reads TGTGCCAGCAGCAACTTCGGGACAGGGGTCTACGAGCAGTACTTC. Translated: CASSNFGTGVYEQYF. Full variable domain (remainder filled in from reference TRBV7-9 and TRBJ2-7): DTGVSQNPRHKITKRGQNVTFRCDPISEHNRLYWYRQTLGQGPEFLTYFQNEAQLEKSRLLSDRFSAERPKGSFSTLEIQRTEQGDSAMYLCASSNFGTGVYEQYFGPGTRLTVT.

The chain links TRBV18 to TRBJ2-1; 8 bases match TRBD2. The CDR3 is made up of 15 amino acids. Germline V gene lookup returns CDR1 KGHSH and CDR2 LQKENI. The V gene end was trimmed by 3 bases and the J gene end by 4 bases; junction bases not matched to a gene: 5. The CDR3 protein is CASSPPGLVYNEQFF. CDR3 sequence (DNA): TGTGCCAGCTCACCGCCGGGACTAGTTTACAATGAGCAGTTCTTC.

The V gene is TRBV9, the J gene TRBJ2-3; D not certain. Germline CDR1 and CDR2: SGDLS and YYNGEE. This CDR3 spans 14 amino acids. Trimming pared 4 bases from V and 2 bases from J, leaving 11 bases between. The CDR3, as DNA: TGTGCCAGCAGCTTTGCCCCCTTCACAGATACGCAGTATTTT. Its translation: CASSFAPFTDTQYF.

The chain couples TRBV6-4 to TRBJ2-1; 7 bases align to TRBD2. The CDR3 runs to 13 residues. J gave up 5 bases and V 5 bases, and 3 bases lay outside the gene matches. CDR1 and CDR2 from the germline V gene are MRHNA and SNTAGT. The CDR3 reads CASSPAGDNEQFF. The DNA for the CDR3 is TGTGCCAGCAGTCCGGCGGGAGACAATGAGCAGTTCTTC.

The V gene is TRBV5-1, the J gene TRBJ2-1, with D possibly being TRBD1 (6 bases). The CDR3 runs 15 residues. Trimming took off 2 bases at V and 4 bases at J, with 13 bases between the two ends. The germline V gene encodes CDR1 SGHRS and CDR2 YFSETQ. The CDR3 protein is CASSLRDTQYNEQFF. CDR3 in DNA: TGCGCCAGCAGCTTAAGGGACACCCAGTACAATGAGCAGTTCTTC.

The chain links TRBV3-1 (or the pseudogene TRBV3-2) to TRBJ1-2; 8 bases agree with TRBD1. V lost 4 bases and J lost 6; bases outside the gene matches: 13. Germline V gives CDR1 LGHDT, CDR2 YNNKEL (reference sequence). This CDR3 region has 16 residues. This CDR3 reads CASSPTGTGFRNGYTF. The CDR3 region has the DNA TGTGCCAGCAGCCCAACAGGGACAGGATTTAGGAATGGCTACACCTTC.

The chain joins TRBV19 to TRBJ1-5; D is undetermined. The CDR3 extends over 13 amino acids. Germline CDR1 LNHDA, CDR2 SQIVND (reference sequence). V was clipped by 7 bases and J by 4 bases, with 11 bases between them. The DNA of the CDR3 is TGTGCCAGTATAGGGCAGGTAAATCAGCCCCAGCATTTT. This codes for CASIGQVNQPQHF.

This chain uses TRBV7-2 with TRBJ1-3; D might be TRBD1 (5 bases). Germline loops: CDR1 SGHTA, CDR2 FQGNSA. There are 14 residues in the CDR3. V lost 7 bases and J 4 bases, leaving 14 bases between the germline ends. The CDR3 loop reads CASNPGTSGNTIYF. Here the CDR3 DNA reads TGTGCCAGCAACCCCGGGACGTCGGGAAACACCATATATTTT.

The chain couples TRBV19 to TRBJ2-1, with D perhaps TRBD1 (5 bases). The germline CDR1 and CDR2 sequences are LNHDA and SQIVND (reference sequence). Trimming removed 3 bases at V and 2 bases at J, with 11 bases between. CDR3 size: 15 residues. The CDR3 sequence: CASSIYQGPYNEQFF. As DNA, the CDR3 is TGTGCCAGTAGTATTTACCAGGGTCCCTACAATGAGCAGTTCTTC.